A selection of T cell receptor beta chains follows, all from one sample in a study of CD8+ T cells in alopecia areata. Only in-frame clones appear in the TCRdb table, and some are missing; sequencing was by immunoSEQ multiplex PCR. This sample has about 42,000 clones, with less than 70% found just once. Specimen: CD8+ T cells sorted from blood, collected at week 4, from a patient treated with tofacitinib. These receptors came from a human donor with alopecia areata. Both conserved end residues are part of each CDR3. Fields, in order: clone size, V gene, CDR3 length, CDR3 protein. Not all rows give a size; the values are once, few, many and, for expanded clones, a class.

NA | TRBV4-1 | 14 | CASSQNSRGTEAFF
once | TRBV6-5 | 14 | CASSVTGVGTEAFF
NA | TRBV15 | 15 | CATSGQGEMNSPLHF
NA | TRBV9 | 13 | CASSADSTYEQYF
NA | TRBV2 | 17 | CASSDHKRDRRTDTQYF
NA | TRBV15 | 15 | CATCRPGQGTDTQYF
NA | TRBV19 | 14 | CASSMSQLGTEAFF
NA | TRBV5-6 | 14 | CASSSSGVGDTQYF
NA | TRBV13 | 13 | CASSFAHSYEQYF
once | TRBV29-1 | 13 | CSVVVGLSYEQYF
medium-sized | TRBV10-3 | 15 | CAISENGRFGETQYF
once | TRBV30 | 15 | CAWSGSGADLYGYTF
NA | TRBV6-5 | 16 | CASSSSSGTLSYEQYF
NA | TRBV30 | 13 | CAWSVGGYYEQYF
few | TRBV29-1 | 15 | CSVEGPSGRAYEQYF
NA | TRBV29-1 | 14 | CSVVTGQGSQPQHF
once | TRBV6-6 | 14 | CASSYSGGTDTQYF
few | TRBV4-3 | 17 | CASSQEFYGGLDNEQFF
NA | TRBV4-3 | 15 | CASSQAQRGPYEQYF
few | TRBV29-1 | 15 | CSVEDPPAGVNIQYF
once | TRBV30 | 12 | CAWSTGGTEAFF
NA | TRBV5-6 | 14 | CASSSSVGTYEQYF
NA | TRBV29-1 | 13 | CSVEVPTGHEAFF
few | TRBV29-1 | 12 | CSVREGRDEAFF